These 27 T cell receptor beta chains originate from one sample sequenced in a study of CD8 T cells in Susac syndrome. When the RNA was reverse transcribed, random hexamers were used with an input of about 0.5 to 1 ug. TCRdb reprocessed the immunoSEQ multiplex PCR reads via MiXCR and lists one record per CDR3 protein. The sample gives about 200,000 distinct CDR3 sequences, 90% to 95% of which show up once; about 0.087% is in the top ten. Material: CD4+ T cells from PBMCs. These receptors all stem from a human donor with multiple sclerosis.

The chain has TRBV9 and TRBJ2-3, with 8 nucleotides matching TRBD2. The CDR3 sequence is 14 residues long. CDR1 is SGDLS and CDR2 is YYNGEE in the germline V gene. With 4 bases clipped from V and 4 bases from J, the junction kept 5 bases outside the gene matches. CDR3 protein: CASSPPTSADTQYF. CDR3 sequence (DNA): TGTGCCAGCAGCCCCCCGACTAGCGCAGATACGCAGTATTTT.

The rearrangement links TRBV4-2 to TRBJ2-7, with D possibly matching TRBD2 (5 bases). Germline V gives CDR1 LGHNA, CDR2 YNFKEQ. The length of the CDR3 is 15 residues. Trimming stripped 0 bases from V and 3 bases from J, with 12 bases between. Here the CDR3 DNA reads TGTGCCAGCAGCCAAGATCGGGCTAGCAACTACGAGCAGTACTTC. This translates into CASSQDRASNYEQYF.

J is TRBJ1-2 and V is TRBV29-1; 10 bases agree with TRBD1. The germline V gene has CDR1 SQVTM and CDR2 ANQGSEA. This CDR3 contains 12 residues. V was pared by 7 bases and J by 6 bases, with 5 bases of the junction left unmatched. The CDR3 sequence: CSAGGQGNGYTF. CDR3 bases: TGCAGCGCCGGGGGACAGGGGAATGGCTACACCTTC.

In its sample, this clonotype was seen once. The chain has TRBV10-3 and TRBJ2-7, with D possibly being TRBD2 (5 bases). The CDR3 contains 10 residues. In germline, CDR1 is ENHRY, CDR2 SYGVKD. V was clipped by 10 bases and J by 6 bases, with 10 bases between them. CDR3 residues: CATREAEQYF. The CDR3 region has the DNA TGTGCCACCCGGGAAGCCGAGCAGTACTTC.

The CDR3 DNA sequence: TGTGCCACCAGTGATTTCAGTAACAATGAGCAGTTCTTC. It yields the protein CATSDFSNNEQFF. The rearrangement uses TRBV24-1 and TRBJ2-1; no definite D call. Germline CDR1 reads KGHDR; CDR2 reads SFDVKD. V dropped 1 base and J dropped 5 bases, with 5 bases sitting between them. The CDR3 spans 13 residues.

The chain carries TRBV4-1 and TRBJ2-7; D may be TRBD1 or TRBD2 (5 bases each). Germline lookup yields CDR1 MGHRA and CDR2 YSYEKL. V was shortened by 4 bases and J by 6 bases, with 13 bases between the two germline ends. The CDR3 runs to 13 residues. The CDR3 DNA follows: TGCGCCAGCAGCCGAGGGATGGACATCGAGCAGTACTTC. Translation: CASSRGMDIEQYF.

Of note for this clonotype: Sequence at one end of the junction differs from germline and may be a read error. V is TRBV7-2 and J is TRBJ2-3; either TRBD1 or TRBD2 may fit D (5 bases each). Germline V lookup: CDR1 SGHTA, CDR2 FQGNSA. There are 13 residues in the CDR3. The CDR3 bases are TGTGCCAGCAGCTTTGGGACGGGCCGCGGAGCGGATTTT. Translating it yields CASSFGTGRGADF. The whole variable domain, filled in from reference TRBV7-2 and TRBJ2-3, reads GAGVSQSPSNKVTEKGKDVELRCDPISGHTALYWYRQSLGQGLEFLIYFQGNSAPDKSGLPSDRFSAERTGGSVSTLTIQRTQQEDSAVYLCASSFGTGRGADFGPGTRLTVL.

The rearrangement uses TRBV27 and TRBJ1-1; the D gene is possibly TRBD1 (6 bases). Trimming removed 3 bases from V and 1 base from J, with 12 bases in between. This CDR3 is 15 amino acids long. Looked up from germline, CDR1 is MNHEY and CDR2 is SMNVEV (reference sequence). CDR3 in DNA: TGTGCCAGCAGTTTCTCAGGGGTCCCGAACACTGAAGCTTTCTTT. It codes for CASSFSGVPNTEAFF.

The chain links TRBV12-3 or TRBV12-4 to TRBJ2-5; TRBD2 is a possible D gene (6 bases). The CDR3 spans 14 residues. V gave up 1 base and J gave up 4 bases, with 10 bases separating them. CDR3 sequence reads: CASSLGWRGETQYF. CDR3 DNA sequence: TGTGCCAGCAGTTTAGGATGGAGGGGAGAGACCCAGTACTTC.

The chain combines TRBV5-1 with TRBJ2-7; TRBD2 is a possible D gene (6 bases). Trimming left V 6 bases short and J 2 bases short, with 15 bases between. Germline loops: CDR1 SGHRS, CDR2 YFSETQ. The CDR3 is 14 amino acids. CDR3 nucleotides: TGCGCCAGCACCCCTGGAGGGTCCCCCTACGAGCAGTACTTC. Amino acid sequence: CASTPGGSPYEQYF. Together with reference TRBV5-1 and TRBJ2-7, the CDR3 gives the full variable domain: KAGVTQTPRYLIKTRGQQVTLSCSPISGHRSVSWYQQTPGQGLQFLFEYFSETQRNKGNFPGRFSGRQFSNSRSEMNVSTLELGDSALYLCASTPGGSPYEQYFGPGTRLTVT.

This clonotype appeared once. This chain joins TRBV7-7 and TRBJ2-1; the D gene is possibly TRBD2 (6 bases). The V gene lost 1 base and the J gene lost 8 bases, with 15 bases spanning the gap. CDR3 length: 15 amino acids. Germline CDR1 SSHAT, CDR2 FNYEAQ (reference sequence). The CDR3 nucleotides read TGTGCCAGCAGCTTAGATGGGAATACGGGAGATGAGCAGTTCTTC. Encoded protein: CASSLDGNTGDEQFF. The variable domain in full, completed from reference TRBV7-7 and TRBJ2-1, reads GAGVSQSPRYKVTKRGQDVTLRCDPISSHATLYWYQQALGQGPEFLTYFNYEAQPDKSGLPSDRFSAERPEGSISTLTIQRTEQRDSAMYRCASSLDGNTGDEQFFGPGTRLTVL.

The V gene is TRBV7-3, the J gene TRBJ2-3; 10 nucleotides align to TRBD2. CDR1 and CDR2 from the germline V gene are SGHTA and FQGTGA. This CDR3 contains 14 residues. V was clipped by 8 bases and J by 1 base; unmatched bases: 3. The CDR3 DNA reads TGTGCCAGCGGAGCGGGAGGGCGCACAGATACGCAGTATTTT. As protein: CASGAGGRTDTQYF.

The chain uses TRBV23-1 and TRBJ2-3; possible D gene TRBD2, 7 bases. TRBV23-1 is flagged as an ORF with uncertain function. Trimming shortened V by 0 bases and J by 6 bases, and 19 bases separated the two germline ends. The length of the CDR3 is 17 residues. This CDR3 is CASSQSRAGHRGDTQYF. The CDR3 bases are TGCGCCAGCAGTCAATCCCGAGCGGGGCATAGGGGGGATACGCAGTATTTT.

The genes are TRBV20-1 and TRBJ1-5, with D unclear. CDR3 length equals 12 residues. Trimming removed 6 bases at V and 6 bases at J, with 12 bases between. Germline CDR1 and CDR2: DFQATT and SNEGSKA (reference sequence). CDR3 in DNA: TGCAGTGCCGGAAGAGTAGGTCAGCCCCAGCATTTT. It yields the protein CSAGRVGQPQHF.

This chain connects TRBV12-3 or TRBV12-4 to TRBJ2-1; TRBD2 aligns across 7 bases. The CDR3 sequence is 16 residues long. Unmatched junction bases numbered 18, after V lost 6 bases and J lost 10 bases. Here the CDR3 reads CASSLTGGSVWGEQFF. The CDR3 nucleotides read TGTGCCAGCAGCCTTACCGGCGGGAGTGTATGGGGGGAGCAGTTCTTC.

The DNA of the CDR3 is TGTGCCAGCAACCAAGGGGGTAGAGGTGAAGCTTTCTTT. Translating gives CASNQGGRGEAFF. This sequence joins TRBV12-3 or TRBV12-4 and TRBJ1-1; D perhaps matches TRBD1 (6 bases). CDR3 length: 13 amino acids. V gave up 7 bases and J gave up 7 bases, with 16 bases separating them.

This chain uses TRBV27 with TRBJ2-3; D is possibly TRBD2 (5 bases). V lost 4 bases and J lost 4, with 12 bases in between. CDR1 is MNHEY and CDR2 is SMNVEV in the germline V gene (reference sequence). CDR3 length equals 14 residues. Here the CDR3 DNA reads TGTGCCAGCAGTTCTCCGGACTTGTCAGATACGCAGTATTTT. Protein: CASSSPDLSDTQYF.

The rearrangement links TRBV2 to TRBJ2-3; D is unresolved. CDR1 SNHLY and CDR2 FYNNEI come from the germline V gene. With 3 bases removed from V and 2 bases from J, the gap between germline ends came to 3 bases. CDR3 length: 12 amino acids. The CDR3 loop reads CASSELTDTQYF. The DNA for the CDR3 is TGTGCCAGCAGTGAGCTCACAGATACGCAGTATTTT.

In this sample, this clonotype turned up once. The CDR3, as DNA: TGCGCCAGCAGCCCGCTAGGGGGTGCTAGCCAGCCCCAGCATTTT. Protein sequence: CASSPLGGASQPQHF. V usage is TRBV5-1 and J usage is TRBJ1-5; weak D call: TRBD1 (6 bases). The CDR3 covers 15 residues. Trimming took 4 bases from V and 7 from J, leaving 18 bases between them. CDR1 and CDR2 (germline): SGHRS, YFSETQ.

V usage is TRBV20-1 and J usage is TRBJ1-1, with D possibly being TRBD1 (6 bases). Trimming removed 1 base at V and 3 bases at J, with 9 bases between. The CDR3 contains 13 residues. Germline CDR1 DFQATT, CDR2 SNEGSKA (reference sequence). The CDR3: CSARGRGHTEAFF. The DNA for the CDR3 is TGCAGTGCTAGAGGACGGGGGCACACTGAAGCTTTCTTT.

The chain combines TRBV15 with TRBJ2-5, with D uncertain. Deletions cut 1 base from V and 5 bases from J, with 17 bases between. This CDR3 has 16 amino acids. Germline assignment: CDR1 LNHNV and CDR2 YYDKDF (reference sequence). The CDR3 protein is CATSRGSSRYGETQYF. CDR3 in DNA: TGTGCCACCAGCAGAGGGTCTAGTCGGTATGGCGAGACCCAGTACTTC.

V and J are TRBV29-1 and TRBJ2-3; 9 bases align to TRBD1. The V segment lost 7 bases and the J segment 1 base; nucleotides outside the gene matches: 3. The CDR3 has 13 residues. CDR1 and CDR2 from the germline V gene are SQVTM and ANQGSEA. The CDR3, as DNA: TGCAGCGGTCGACAGGGGGGCACAGATACGCAGTATTTT. Amino acids: CSGRQGGTDTQYF.

This chain links TRBV7-9 with TRBJ2-1; 8 nucleotides match TRBD2. Losses at the gene ends were 1 base for V and 5 bases for J; bases not matched to a gene: 13. This CDR3 has 18 amino acids. From germline, CDR1 is SEHNR and CDR2 FQNEAQ (reference sequence). Here the CDR3 reads CASSLVLDSAGVDNEQFF. In nucleotides, the CDR3 is TGTGCCAGCAGCTTAGTGTTAGATTCAGCGGGAGTGGACAATGAGCAGTTCTTC.

V and J are TRBV4-1 and TRBJ2-1; 7 bases fit TRBD1. The CDR3 consists of 14 residues. V shed 2 bases, J shed 8 bases, and the junction held 6 bases outside the gene matches. Per germline, CDR1 MGHRA and CDR2 YSYEKL. This chain's CDR3 is CASSQLTGSYEQFF. The CDR3 DNA follows: TGCGCCAGCAGCCAACTGACAGGGAGCTATGAGCAGTTCTTC.

This sequence joins TRBV28 and TRBJ2-5; TRBD1 matches at 12 bases. Germline V gene lookup returns CDR1 MDHEN and CDR2 SYDVKM. The CDR3 has 15 amino acids. Losses at the gene ends were 4 bases for V and 8 bases for J; bases not matched to a gene: 8. CDR3 sequence reads: CASSSPGQGAYTQYF. The CDR3 bases are TGTGCCAGCAGTTCCCCGGGACAGGGGGCATACACCCAGTACTTC.

The chain couples TRBV24-1 to TRBJ2-5, with D uncertain. V was shortened by 5 bases and J by 7 bases, with 10 bases between the two germline ends. The germline CDR1 and CDR2 sequences are KGHDR and SFDVKD. CDR3 length equals 12 residues. The CDR3 bases are TGTGCCACCAGTGCCCAGAAGGGGACCCAGTACTTC. Residues: CATSAQKGTQYF.

This chain connects TRBV7-9 to TRBJ1-1; unclear D gene. The CDR3 runs 14 residues. Germline CDR1 SEHNR, CDR2 FQNEAQ (reference sequence). The ends were cut back, 5 bases at V and 0 bases at J, with 10 bases in the middle. The CDR3 loop reads CASSPSLVNTEAFF. CDR3 DNA sequence: TGTGCCAGCAGCCCCTCTCTCGTGAACACTGAAGCTTTCTTT.